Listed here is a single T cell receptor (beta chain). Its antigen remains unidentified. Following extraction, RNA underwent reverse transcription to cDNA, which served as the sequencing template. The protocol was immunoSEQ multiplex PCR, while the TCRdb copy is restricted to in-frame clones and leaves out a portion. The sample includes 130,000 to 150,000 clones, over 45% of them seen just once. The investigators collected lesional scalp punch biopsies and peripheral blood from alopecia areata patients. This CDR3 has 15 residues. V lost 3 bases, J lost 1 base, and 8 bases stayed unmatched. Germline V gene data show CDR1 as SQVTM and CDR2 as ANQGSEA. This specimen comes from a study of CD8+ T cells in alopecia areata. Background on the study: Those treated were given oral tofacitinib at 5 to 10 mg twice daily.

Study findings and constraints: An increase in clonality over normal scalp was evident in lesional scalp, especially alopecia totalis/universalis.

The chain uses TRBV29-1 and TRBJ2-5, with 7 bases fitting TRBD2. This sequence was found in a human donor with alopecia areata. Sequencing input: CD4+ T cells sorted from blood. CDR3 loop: CSVDVLGTTQETQYF. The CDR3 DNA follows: TGCAGCGTTGACGTATTGGGGACTACCCAAGAGACCCAGTACTTC.